The clone carrying this T cell receptor beta chain was found a few times. Antigen: not known. The authors used template switching to add a universal primer site and gave cDNA unique molecular identifiers. TCRdb re-called the 5' RACE reads through MiXCR, storing one row per CDR3 protein. The table has fewer than 350,000 distinct CDR3 sequences, roughly 8.6% seen once. This sample was taken from a study of identical twins. Per the germline V gene, CDR1 is SQVTM and CDR2 is ANQGSEA. The V gene lost 5 bases and the J gene lost 5 bases, with 11 bases spanning the gap. The CDR3 has 12 amino acids. Findings and limits, study-wide: Beta out-of-frame sequences displayed a weaker excess of sharing between twins. Fewer insertions characterized abundant cord blood beta clonotypes, whereas memory repertoires showed none.

These records were also assigned to another study, of yellow fever vaccine responses in identical twins. In that study: Twins reportedly showed a vaccine T cell response that seemed partly convergent and partly personalized.

The sample consisted of memory (CD45RO+) T cells sorted from blood. The TCR originated in a woman in her late teens or twenties in good health. This chain joins TRBV29-1 and TRBJ2-3; the D gene is possibly TRBD2 (5 bases). CDR3 sequence reads: CSVQLLGDTQYF. The CDR3 nucleotides read TGCAGCGTTCAGTTACTAGGAGATACGCAGTATTTT.